This T cell receptor (beta chain) was sequenced during a study of T cell responses to AZD1222 COVID-19 vaccine. Details on this clone: What it binds is not known.

Notes on the study in general: Reportedly, nearly half the spike-specific TCRs target unmutated variant regions. CD4 TCRs associated with vaccination spanned spike, dominating at 160-218 and 743-854.

Repertoires were generated with immunoSEQ multiplex PCR, while TCRdb's copy carries only in-frame clones and drops some. The sample consists of about 120,000 clones, approximately 90% of them appearing once. The sequence was obtained from an adult in good health. Material: peripheral blood, obtained on day 0 of AZD1222 vaccination.

DNA for the CDR3: TGTGCCAGTAGTATGTACGGGGGGGGTAGCACTGAAGCTTTCTTT. Its translation: CASSMYGGGSTEAFF. The chain uses TRBV19 and TRBJ1-1, with a possible D match to TRBD1 (5 bases). Germline lookup yields CDR1 LNHDA and CDR2 SQIVND (reference sequence). This CDR3 has 15 residues. Trimming took off 3 bases at V and 4 bases at J, with 15 bases between the two ends.